This T cell receptor (beta chain) was obtained from a study of CD4+ T cells in melanoma. Measured with immunoSEQ multiplex PCR; TCRdb has only the in-frame clones, and not every one. This sample has some 13,000 clones, with roughly 80% found just once. V was trimmed by 0 bases and J by 4 bases, leaving 20 bases between them. Germline V CDR1 and CDR2: LNHNV, YYDKDF (reference sequence). There are 18 residues in the CDR3. Sequencing used cells from a culture (not recorded whether cultured in vitro). This chain links TRBV15 with TRBJ2-3; D may be TRBD1 or TRBD2 (5 bases each). This sequence was found in a human donor with melanoma. DNA of the CDR3: TGTGCCACCAGCAGAGATCTTGGGGTGGGCCGGGGCGCAGATACGCAGTATTTT. The encoded protein is CATSRDLGVGRGADTQYF.